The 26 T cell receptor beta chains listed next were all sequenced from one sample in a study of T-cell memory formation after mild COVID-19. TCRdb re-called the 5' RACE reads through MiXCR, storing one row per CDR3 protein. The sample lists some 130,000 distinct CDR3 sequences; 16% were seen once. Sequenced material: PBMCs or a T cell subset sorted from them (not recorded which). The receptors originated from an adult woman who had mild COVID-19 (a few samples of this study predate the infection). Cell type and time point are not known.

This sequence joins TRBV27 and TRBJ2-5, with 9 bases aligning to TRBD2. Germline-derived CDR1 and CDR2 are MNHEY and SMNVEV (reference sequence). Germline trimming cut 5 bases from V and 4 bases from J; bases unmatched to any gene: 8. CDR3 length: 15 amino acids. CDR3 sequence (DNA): TGTGCCAGCAGTCCCACCCGAGCGGGGGGAGAGACCCAGTACTTC. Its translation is CASSPTRAGGETQYF.

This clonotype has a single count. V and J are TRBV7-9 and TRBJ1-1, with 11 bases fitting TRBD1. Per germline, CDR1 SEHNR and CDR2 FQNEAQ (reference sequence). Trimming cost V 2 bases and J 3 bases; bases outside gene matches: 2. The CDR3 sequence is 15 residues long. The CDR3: CASSLRGQGDTEAFF. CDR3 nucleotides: TGTGCCAGCAGCTTACGGGGACAGGGGGACACTGAAGCTTTCTTT.

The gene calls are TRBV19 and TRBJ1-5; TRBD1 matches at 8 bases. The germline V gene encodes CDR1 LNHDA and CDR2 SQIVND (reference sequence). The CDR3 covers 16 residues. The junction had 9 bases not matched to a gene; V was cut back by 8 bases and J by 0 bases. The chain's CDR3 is CASSGQVTYSNQPQHF. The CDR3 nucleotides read TGTGCCAGTTCGGGACAGGTCACTTATAGCAATCAGCCCCAGCATTTT.

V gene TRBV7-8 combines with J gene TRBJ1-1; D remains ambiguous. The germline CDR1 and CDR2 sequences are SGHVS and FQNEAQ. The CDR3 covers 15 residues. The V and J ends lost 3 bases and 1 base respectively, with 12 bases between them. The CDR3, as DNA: TGTGCCAGCAGCTTCGCGGCAGAGGGGAACACTGAAGCTTTCTTT. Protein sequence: CASSFAAEGNTEAFF.

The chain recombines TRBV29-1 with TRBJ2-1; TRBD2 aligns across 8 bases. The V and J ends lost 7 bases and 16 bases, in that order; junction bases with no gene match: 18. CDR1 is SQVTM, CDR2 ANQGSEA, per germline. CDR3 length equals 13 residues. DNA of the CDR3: TGCAGCGCCGAAGCGGGAGTCACGTTGGCGCCTTTCTTC. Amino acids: CSAEAGVTLAPFF.

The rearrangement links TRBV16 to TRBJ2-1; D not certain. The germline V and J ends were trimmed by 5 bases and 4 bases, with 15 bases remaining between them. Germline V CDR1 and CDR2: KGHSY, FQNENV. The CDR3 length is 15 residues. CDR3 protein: CASSELGLGYNEQFF. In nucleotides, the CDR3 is TGTGCCAGCAGCGAATTGGGTCTTGGGTACAATGAGCAGTTCTTC.

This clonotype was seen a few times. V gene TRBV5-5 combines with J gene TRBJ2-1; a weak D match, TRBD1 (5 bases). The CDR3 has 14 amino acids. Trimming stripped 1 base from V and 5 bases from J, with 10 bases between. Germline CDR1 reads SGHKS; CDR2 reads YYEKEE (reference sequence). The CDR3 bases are TGTGCCAGCAGCTTGTGGGGCAGGGACAATGAGCAGTTCTTC. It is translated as CASSLWGRDNEQFF.

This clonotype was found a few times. The CDR3 protein is CASSQTSWYEQFF. In DNA form, the CDR3 reads TGCGCCAGCAGCCAAACTAGCTGGTATGAGCAGTTCTTC. The chain joins TRBV4-1 to TRBJ2-1; D possibly corresponds to TRBD2 (6 bases). Per the germline V gene, CDR1 is MGHRA and CDR2 is YSYEKL. The CDR3 totals 13 residues. Trimming stripped 2 bases from V and 8 bases from J, with 10 bases between.

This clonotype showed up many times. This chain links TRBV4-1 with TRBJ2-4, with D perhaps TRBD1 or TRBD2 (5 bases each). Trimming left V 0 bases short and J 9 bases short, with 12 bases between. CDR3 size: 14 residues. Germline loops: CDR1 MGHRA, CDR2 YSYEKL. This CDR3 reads CASSQESTGGIQYF. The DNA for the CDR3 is TGCGCCAGCAGCCAAGAGTCCACTGGGGGCATTCAGTACTTC.

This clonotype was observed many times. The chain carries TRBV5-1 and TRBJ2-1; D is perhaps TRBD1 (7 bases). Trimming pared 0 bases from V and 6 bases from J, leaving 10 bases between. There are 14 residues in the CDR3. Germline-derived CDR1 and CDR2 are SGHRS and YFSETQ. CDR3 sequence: CASSLGQGGNEQFF. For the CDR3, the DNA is TGCGCCAGCAGCTTGGGACAGGGAGGCAATGAGCAGTTCTTC.

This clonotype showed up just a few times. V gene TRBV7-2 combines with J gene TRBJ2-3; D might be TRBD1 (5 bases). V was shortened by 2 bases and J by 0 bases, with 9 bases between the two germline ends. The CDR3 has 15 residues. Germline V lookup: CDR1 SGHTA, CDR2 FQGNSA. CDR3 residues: CASSLLQGSTDTQYF. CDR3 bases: TGTGCCAGCAGCTTATTGCAGGGTAGCACAGATACGCAGTATTTT.

CDR3 amino acids: CASSWRVNTEAFF. The CDR3 bases are TGCGCCAGCAGCTGGAGGGTGAACACTGAAGCTTTCTTT. The gene calls are TRBV5-1 and TRBJ1-1; D gene ambiguous. The CDR3 totals 13 residues. The germline V gene has CDR1 SGHRS and CDR2 YFSETQ. With 3 bases removed from V and 0 bases from J, the gap between germline ends came to 6 bases.

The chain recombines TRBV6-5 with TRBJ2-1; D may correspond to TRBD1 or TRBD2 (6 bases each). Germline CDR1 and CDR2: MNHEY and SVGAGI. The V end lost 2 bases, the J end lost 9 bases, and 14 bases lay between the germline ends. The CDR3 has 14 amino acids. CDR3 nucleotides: TGTGCCAGCAGTTACACCGAGGGGGGCAGTGAGCAGTTCTTC. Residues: CASSYTEGGSEQFF.

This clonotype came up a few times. CDR3 amino acids: CASTVGSHGNTIYF. The CDR3 DNA reads as TGTGCCAGCACGGTCGGATCCCATGGAAACACCATATATTTT. This chain links TRBV2 with TRBJ1-3; D is ambiguous. Germline loops: CDR1 SNHLY, CDR2 FYNNEI. V dropped 7 bases and J dropped 3 bases, with 13 bases sitting between them. This CDR3 has 14 residues.

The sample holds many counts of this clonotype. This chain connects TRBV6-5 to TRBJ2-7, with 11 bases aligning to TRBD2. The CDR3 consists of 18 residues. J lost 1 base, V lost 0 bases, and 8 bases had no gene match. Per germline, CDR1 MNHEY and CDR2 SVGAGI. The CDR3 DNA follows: TGTGCCAGCAGTTACTCGGCGACTAGCGGGACGATATCCTACGAGCAGTACTTC. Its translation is CASSYSATSGTISYEQYF.

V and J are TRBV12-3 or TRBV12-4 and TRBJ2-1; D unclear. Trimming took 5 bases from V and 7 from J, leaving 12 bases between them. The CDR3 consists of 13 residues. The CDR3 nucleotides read TGTGCCAGCAGTCCCCCGGTGGGGAATGAGCAGTTCTTC. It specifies CASSPPVGNEQFF.

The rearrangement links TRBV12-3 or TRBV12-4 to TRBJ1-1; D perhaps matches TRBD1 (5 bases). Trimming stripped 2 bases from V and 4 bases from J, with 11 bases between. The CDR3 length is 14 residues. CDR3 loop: CASSLSGWSTEAFF. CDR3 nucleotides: TGTGCCAGCAGTTTATCAGGGTGGAGCACTGAAGCTTTCTTT.

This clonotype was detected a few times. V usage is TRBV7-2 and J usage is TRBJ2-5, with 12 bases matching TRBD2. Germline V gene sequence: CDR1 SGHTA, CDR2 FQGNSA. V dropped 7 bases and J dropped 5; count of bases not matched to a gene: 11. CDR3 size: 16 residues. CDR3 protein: CASIRGLAGSGETQYF. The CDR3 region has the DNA TGTGCCAGCATTCGGGGACTAGCGGGTTCCGGGGAGACCCAGTACTTC.

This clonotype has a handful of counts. The CDR3 spells CASSIGASGNADTQYF. The CDR3 DNA is TGCGCCAGCAGCATTGGGGCTAGCGGGAATGCAGATACGCAGTATTTT. The chain uses TRBV5-1 and TRBJ2-3; 9 bases align to TRBD2. The CDR3 spans 16 residues. Germline CDR1 SGHRS, CDR2 YFSETQ. With V trimmed by 4 bases and J by 4 bases, 10 bases remained unmatched.

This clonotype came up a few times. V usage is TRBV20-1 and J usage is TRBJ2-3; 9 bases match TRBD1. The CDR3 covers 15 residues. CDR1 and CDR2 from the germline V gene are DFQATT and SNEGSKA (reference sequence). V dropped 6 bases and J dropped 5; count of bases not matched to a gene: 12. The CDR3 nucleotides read TGCAGTGCCGAGTCGGGACAGGGTTCGGGAGATACGCAGTATTTT. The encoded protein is CSAESGQGSGDTQYF.

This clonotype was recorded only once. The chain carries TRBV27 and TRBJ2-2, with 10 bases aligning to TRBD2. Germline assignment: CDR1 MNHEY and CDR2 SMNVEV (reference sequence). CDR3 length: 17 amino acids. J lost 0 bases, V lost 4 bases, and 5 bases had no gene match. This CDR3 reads CASSSTSGRANTGELFF. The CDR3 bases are TGTGCCAGCAGTTCAACAAGCGGGAGGGCGAACACCGGGGAGCTGTTTTTT.

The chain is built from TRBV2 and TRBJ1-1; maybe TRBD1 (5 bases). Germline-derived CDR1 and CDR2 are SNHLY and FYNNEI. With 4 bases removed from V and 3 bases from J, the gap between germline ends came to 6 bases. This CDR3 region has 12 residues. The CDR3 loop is CASSVGDTEAFF. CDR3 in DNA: TGTGCCAGCAGTGTAGGGGACACTGAAGCTTTCTTT.

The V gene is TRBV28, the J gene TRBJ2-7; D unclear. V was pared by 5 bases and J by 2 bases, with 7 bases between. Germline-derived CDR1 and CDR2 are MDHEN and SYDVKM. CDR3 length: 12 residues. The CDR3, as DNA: TGTGCCAGCAGTACTAATCCCTACGAGCAGTACTTC. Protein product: CASSTNPYEQYF.

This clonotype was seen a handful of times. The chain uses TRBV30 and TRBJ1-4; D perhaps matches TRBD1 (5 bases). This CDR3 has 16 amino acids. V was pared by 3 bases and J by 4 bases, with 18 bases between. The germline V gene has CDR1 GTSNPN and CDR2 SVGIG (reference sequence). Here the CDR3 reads CAWSGLYQGINEKLFF. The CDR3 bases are TGTGCCTGGAGCGGTCTTTATCAGGGAATTAATGAAAAACTGTTTTTT.

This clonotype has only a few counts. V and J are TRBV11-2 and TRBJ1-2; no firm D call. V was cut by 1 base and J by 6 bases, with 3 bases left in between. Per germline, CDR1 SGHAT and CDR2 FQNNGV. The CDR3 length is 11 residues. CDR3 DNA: TGTGCCAGCAGCTTAGTCGATGGCTACACCTTC. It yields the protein CASSLVDGYTF.

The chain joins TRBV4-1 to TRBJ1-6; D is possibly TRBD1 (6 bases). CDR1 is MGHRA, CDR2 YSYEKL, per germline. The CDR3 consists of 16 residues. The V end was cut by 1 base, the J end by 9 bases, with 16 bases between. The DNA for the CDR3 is TGCGCCAGCAGCCAAGCACCGACAGGATTGGGTTCACCCCTCCACTTT. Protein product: CASSQAPTGLGSPLHF.